One and the same sample provided the 26 T cell receptor beta chains below, sequenced in a study of blood T cells in healthy people across ages (dated by TCRdb to about 2015). The library was produced with 5' RACE. The listed sequencing device is Illumina HiSeq 2500. The second PCR ran for about 6 to 11 cycles and used a J-beta primer mix along with a sample-barcoded 5' primer. TCRdb's own reprocessing of the public reads used fastp at Q25 and MiXCR and kept productive beta chains. Every CDR3 protein is listed once, alongside the most common genes and DNA of its rows. This sample has around 780,000 distinct CDR3 sequences in its table, and around 25% of those were observed once. Around 2.9% of the sample rests with the top ten. The same sample was also used in a study of T cells of mothers and their children.

Specimen: blood. The receptors come from a boy between 10 and 17 years old in good health.

Written as DNA, the CDR3 is TGCAGTGCTTTTCTACGGGGGGCCCTCCAAGAGACCCAGTACTTC. This codes for CSAFLRGALQETQYF. The chain links TRBV20-1 to TRBJ2-5; D might be TRBD2 (7 bases). V was pared by 5 bases and J by 1 base, with 17 bases between. CDR3 size: 15 residues. The germline V gene encodes CDR1 DFQATT and CDR2 SNEGSKA (reference sequence).

In this sample, this clonotype turned up once. This chain connects TRBV12-3 or TRBV12-4 to TRBJ2-2; no clear D gene. The CDR3 is 13 amino acids. V lost 5 bases to trimming and J lost 6 bases, with 10 bases between them. The CDR3 here is CASSLQEPGELFF. The CDR3 DNA sequence: TGTGCCAGCAGTCTACAAGAGCCCGGGGAGCTGTTTTTT.

This clonotype has just a few counts. The CDR3 nucleotides read TGTGCCAGCAGTACCCTAGCGGGGAGGTCCTACGAGCAGTACTTC. Its translation is CASSTLAGRSYEQYF. The chain employs TRBV6-1 and TRBJ2-5; the match to TRBD2 covers 9 bases. The DNA end is more similar to TRBJ2-7, so the J call may be wrong. Germline loops: CDR1 MNHNS, CDR2 SASEGT. The CDR3 runs 15 residues.

This clonotype was detected a few times. This chain joins TRBV9 and TRBJ1-1; D call uncertain. CDR3 size: 13 residues. Germline V lookup: CDR1 SGDLS, CDR2 YYNGEE. V gave up 3 bases and J gave up 1 base, with 7 bases separating them. CDR3 region: CASSGRENTEAFF. CDR3 in DNA: TGTGCCAGCAGCGGCCGAGAGAACACTGAAGCTTTCTTT.

The gene calls are TRBV6-2 or TRBV6-3 and TRBJ2-2; TRBD2 aligns across 7 bases. V shed 2 bases and J 4 bases; nucleotides not matched to a gene: 7. Germline CDR1 MNHEY, CDR2 SVGEGT. There are 16 residues in the CDR3. CDR3 in DNA: TGTGCCAGCAGTTACAAGCGGACTAGTATCACCGGGGAGCTGTTTTTT. Translation gives CASSYKRTSITGELFF.

The genes are TRBV28 and TRBJ2-5, with 10 nucleotides matching TRBD2. The length of the CDR3 is 15 residues. Germline-derived CDR1 and CDR2 are MDHEN and SYDVKM. With 5 bases clipped from V and 4 bases from J, the junction kept 7 bases outside the gene matches. The CDR3 DNA sequence: TGTGCCAGCAGTGCCCAGACTAGCGGGCCAGAGACCCAGTACTTC. This gives the protein CASSAQTSGPETQYF.

The chain carries TRBV12-3 or TRBV12-4 and TRBJ1-4; TRBD1 might be the D (6 bases). The CDR3 extends over 15 amino acids. V was shortened by 6 bases and J by 13 bases, with 24 bases between the two germline ends. The CDR3 DNA reads TGTGCCAGCAGGGGAGGACAGAACCCTACGGAATTACTGTTTTTT. The encoded protein is CASRGGQNPTELLFF.

The chain combines TRBV11-2 with TRBJ2-1, with D perhaps TRBD2 (6 bases). Germline V gives CDR1 SGHAT, CDR2 FQNNGV. The V gene lost 3 bases and the J gene lost 10 bases, with 16 bases spanning the gap. The CDR3 has 14 residues. The CDR3 protein is CASSFGTSRGEQFF. The CDR3 nucleotides are TGTGCCAGCAGCTTCGGGACTTCCCGAGGAGAGCAGTTCTTC.

This clonotype was counted only a few times. The chain uses TRBV6-5 and TRBJ2-5; a weak D match, TRBD1 (5 bases). The CDR3 is 15 residues long. The germline V gene has CDR1 MNHEY and CDR2 SVGAGI. V shed 5 bases and J shed 7 bases, with 20 bases lying between them. The CDR3 region has the DNA TGTGCCAGCAGTCCGCAGAAGGTACCCCAGGGGACCCAGTACTTC. Encoded protein: CASSPQKVPQGTQYF.

V usage is TRBV7-9 and J usage is TRBJ2-1; the match to TRBD2 covers 7 bases. Germline CDR1 reads SEHNR; CDR2 reads FQNEAQ (reference sequence). The trim removed 5 bases at V and 8 bases at J, leaving 15 bases unmatched. This CDR3 region has 16 residues. The CDR3 nucleotides read TGTGCCAGCAGCGATCGGCGGGCGGGAGTAATTCATGAGCAGTTCTTC. It yields the protein CASSDRRAGVIHEQFF. Drawing the rest from reference TRBV7-9 and TRBJ2-1, the complete variable domain is DTGVSQNPRHKITKRGQNVTFRCDPISEHNRLYWYRQTLGQGPEFLTYFQNEAQLEKSRLLSDRFSAERPKGSFSTLEIQRTEQGDSAMYLCASSDRRAGVIHEQFFGPGTRLTVL.

There are many counts of this clonotype. This chain uses TRBV6-5 with TRBJ1-1; D may be TRBD1 (6 bases). From germline, CDR1 is MNHEY and CDR2 SVGAGI. Trimming took 0 bases from V and 4 from J, leaving 12 bases between them. This CDR3 has 15 amino acids. The chain's CDR3 is CASSYSGGWGTEAFF. The CDR3 DNA is TGTGCCAGCAGTTACTCGGGGGGCTGGGGCACTGAAGCTTTCTTT.

This clonotype has just a few counts. The chain joins TRBV7-3 to TRBJ2-1, with D possibly matching TRBD1 (5 bases). The J call may be mistaken, given a closer DNA end match to TRBJ2-5. The CDR3 is made up of 14 amino acids. Looked up from germline, CDR1 is SGHTA and CDR2 is FQGTGA. In DNA form, the CDR3 reads TGTGCCAGCCATCTTCGGACAAATCAAGAGACCCAGTACTTC. It translates to CASHLRTNQETQYF.

This clonotype was found a few times. The V call is TRBV27, the J call TRBJ2-7, with no clear D. Germline values: CDR1 MNHEY, CDR2 SMNVEV (reference sequence). V gave up 2 bases and J gave up 3 bases, with 8 bases separating them. The CDR3 extends over 13 amino acids. The CDR3 nucleotides are TGTGCCAGCAGTTTAGGCAAGTACTACGAGCAGTACTTC. It specifies CASSLGKYYEQYF.

The chain links TRBV5-1 to TRBJ1-1; no clear D. The CDR3 covers 16 residues. CDR1 is SGHRS and CDR2 is YFSETQ in the germline V gene. V was cut by 0 bases and J by 0 bases, with 12 bases left in between. CDR3 protein: CASSLAYRRLNTEAFF. CDR3 sequence (DNA): TGCGCCAGCAGCTTGGCCTATCGCAGACTGAACACTGAAGCTTTCTTT.

This clonotype was seen more than once but under ten times. The chain joins TRBV20-1 to TRBJ1-2; D remains unclear. CDR1 and CDR2 (germline): DFQATT, SNEGSKA (reference sequence). CDR3 length: 12 residues. The V end lost 4 bases, the J end lost 2 bases, and 8 bases lay between the germline ends. The CDR3: CSATERNYGYTF. In DNA form, the CDR3 reads TGCAGTGCTACGGAGAGAAACTATGGCTACACCTTC.

There are a few counts of this clonotype. V gene TRBV28 combines with J gene TRBJ2-4; perhaps TRBD2 as D (7 bases). V dropped 5 bases and J dropped 0 bases, with 23 bases sitting between them. The length of the CDR3 is 19 residues. CDR1 is MDHEN and CDR2 is SYDVKM in the germline V gene. CDR3 DNA sequence: TGTGCCAGCAGTCCACCGGGGGGCCTCTACCACTTAGCCAAAAACATTCAGTACTTC. Its translation: CASSPPGGLYHLAKNIQYF.

The chain couples TRBV11-2 to TRBJ2-1; D is undetermined. V was shortened by 4 bases and J by 2 bases, with 12 bases between the two germline ends. Germline lookup yields CDR1 SGHAT and CDR2 FQNNGV. There are 15 residues in the CDR3. The DNA of the CDR3 is TGTGCCAGCAGCTGGGCCGTGGCGACCTACAATGAGCAGTTCTTC. Encoded protein: CASSWAVATYNEQFF.

This clonotype occurred a few times. In DNA form, the CDR3 reads TGCAGTGCTAGAGATACGGGGGATACGCAGTATTTT. Its translation: CSARDTGDTQYF. The chain uses TRBV20-1 and TRBJ2-3, with a weak D call TRBD2 (5 bases). The CDR3 extends over 12 amino acids. Germline CDR1 and CDR2: DFQATT and SNEGSKA (reference sequence). V was pared by 0 bases and J by 6 bases, with 7 bases between.

This chain connects TRBV5-1 to TRBJ2-5; TRBD1 matches at 9 bases. Germline V gene data show CDR1 as SGHRS and CDR2 as YFSETQ. This CDR3 is 14 amino acids long. The junction had 5 bases not matched to a gene; V was cut back by 3 bases and J by 5 bases. For the CDR3, the DNA is TGCGCCAGCAGCTCCCGGACAGGGGAGGAGACCCAGTACTTC. Its protein product is CASSSRTGEETQYF.

The chain carries TRBV7-3 and TRBJ2-5; D unresolved. Germline V gene lookup returns CDR1 SGHTA and CDR2 FQGTGA. The V and J ends lost 0 bases and 5 bases respectively, with 10 bases between them. The CDR3 contains 14 residues. The CDR3: CASSLTGPGETQYF. The CDR3 DNA reads TGTGCCAGCAGCTTAACCGGACCCGGGGAGACCCAGTACTTC.

This clonotype was observed at least ten times. This chain uses TRBV7-2 with TRBJ2-5; the match to TRBD2 covers 9 bases. This CDR3 region has 16 residues. Trimming cost V 2 bases and J 5 bases; bases outside gene matches: 9. The germline gives CDR1 SGHTA, CDR2 FQGNSA. The CDR3 loop is CASSLMGGGAFETQYF. The CDR3 region has the DNA TGTGCCAGCAGCTTAATGGGCGGGGGGGCCTTCGAGACCCAGTACTTC.

The chain links TRBV7-8 to TRBJ1-5, with 7 bases matching TRBD1. After removal of 5 bases from V and 0 bases from J, the junction contained 7 bases not matched to a gene. The CDR3 totals 16 residues. Germline V CDR1 and CDR2: SGHVS, FQNEAQ. The CDR3 DNA reads TGTGCCAGCAGCGTAGGGACAGCGTATAGCAATCAGCCCCAGCATTTT. The encoded protein is CASSVGTAYSNQPQHF. The full variable domain, in which reference TRBV7-8 and TRBJ1-5 provide the parts outside the CDR3, is GAGVSQSPRYKVAKRGQDVALRCDPISGHVSLFWYQQALGQGPEFLTYFQNEAQLDKSGLPSDRFFAERPEGSVSTLKIQRTQQEDSAVYLCASSVGTAYSNQPQHFGDGTRLSIL.

The V call is TRBV29-1, the J call TRBJ1-5; D is unresolved. With 5 bases removed from V and 1 base from J, the gap between germline ends came to 15 bases. Germline V gene lookup returns CDR1 SQVTM and CDR2 ANQGSEA. This CDR3 has 15 amino acids. The CDR3 loop is CSVPLRVWSNQPQHF. DNA of the CDR3: TGCAGCGTTCCCCTGCGAGTTTGGAGCAATCAGCCCCAGCATTTT.

V gene TRBV12-3 or TRBV12-4 combines with J gene TRBJ2-3; D possibly corresponds to TRBD2 (6 bases). V was clipped by 7 bases and J by 2 bases, with 10 bases between them. This CDR3 comprises 13 residues. Here the CDR3 reads CASTAGTTDTQYF. The CDR3 bases are TGTGCCAGCACCGCGGGGACCACAGATACGCAGTATTTT.

This clonotype was seen many times. The chain is built from TRBV20-1 and TRBJ2-5; TRBD2 is a possible D gene (7 bases). Germline loops: CDR1 DFQATT, CDR2 SNEGSKA (reference sequence). The CDR3 runs 15 residues. V lost 2 bases and J lost 2, with 15 bases in between. CDR3 residues: CSARSGGGAQETQYF. CDR3 DNA: TGCAGTGCTAGATCAGGAGGGGGGGCTCAAGAGACCCAGTACTTC.

This clonotype appeared once. This rearrangement joins TRBV25-1 to TRBJ2-3; 11 bases agree with TRBD2. The V and J ends lost 4 bases and 11 bases, in that order; junction bases with no gene match: 11. The germline CDR1 and CDR2 sequences are MGHDK and SYGVNS. The CDR3 extends over 15 amino acids. Here the CDR3 DNA reads TGTGCCAGCAGTGGCCCCGGGACTAGCGGCCGGAAGCAGTATTTT. This encodes CASSGPGTSGRKQYF.